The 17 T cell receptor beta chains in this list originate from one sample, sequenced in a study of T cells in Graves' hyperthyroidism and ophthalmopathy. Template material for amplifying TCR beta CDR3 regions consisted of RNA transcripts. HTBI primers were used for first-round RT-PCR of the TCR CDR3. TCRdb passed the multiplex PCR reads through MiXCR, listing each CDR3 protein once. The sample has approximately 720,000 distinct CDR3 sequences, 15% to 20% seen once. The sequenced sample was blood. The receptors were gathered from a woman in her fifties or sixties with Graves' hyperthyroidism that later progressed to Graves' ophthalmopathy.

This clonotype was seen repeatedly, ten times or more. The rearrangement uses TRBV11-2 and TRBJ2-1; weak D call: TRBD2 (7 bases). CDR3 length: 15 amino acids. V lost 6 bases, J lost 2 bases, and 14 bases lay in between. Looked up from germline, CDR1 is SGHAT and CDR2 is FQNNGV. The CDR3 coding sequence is TGTGCCAGCAGAGACGGGGGGCCGCCCTACAATGAGCAGTTCTTC. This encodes CASRDGGPPYNEQFF.

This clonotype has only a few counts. This CDR3 reads CASRDSKKGDYGYTF. The CDR3 bases are TGTGCCAGCAGGGACAGTAAAAAGGGGGACTATGGCTACACCTTC. This chain connects TRBV6-1 to TRBJ1-2; tentatively, D is TRBD1 (6 bases). Germline V CDR1 and CDR2: MNHNS, SASEGT. The V end was cut by 6 bases, the J end by 3 bases, with 17 bases between. The CDR3 consists of 15 residues.

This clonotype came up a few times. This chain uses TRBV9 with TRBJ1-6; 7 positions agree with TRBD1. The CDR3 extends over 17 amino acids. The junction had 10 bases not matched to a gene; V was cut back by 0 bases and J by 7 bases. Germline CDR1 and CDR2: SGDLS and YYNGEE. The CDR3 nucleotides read TGTGCCAGCAGCGTAGGGCCATATGACAGGGTCAATTCACCCCTCCACTTT. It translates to CASSVGPYDRVNSPLHF.

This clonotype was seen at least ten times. DNA of the CDR3: TGTGCCACCAGCCCTAGCGGGGGGTACAATGAGCAGTTCTTC. It specifies CATSPSGGYNEQFF. The chain couples TRBV24-1 to TRBJ2-1; TRBD2 matches at 11 bases. Germline trimming cut 7 bases from V and 4 bases from J; bases unmatched to any gene: 2. The germline gives CDR1 KGHDR, CDR2 SFDVKD. The CDR3 spans 14 residues.

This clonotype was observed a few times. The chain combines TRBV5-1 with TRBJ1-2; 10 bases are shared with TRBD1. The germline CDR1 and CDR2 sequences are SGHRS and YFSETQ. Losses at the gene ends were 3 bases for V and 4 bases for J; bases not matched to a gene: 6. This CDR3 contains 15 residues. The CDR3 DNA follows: TGCGCCAGCAGCTGGACAGGGGGTTATGGCTATGGCTACACCTTC. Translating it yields CASSWTGGYGYGYTF.

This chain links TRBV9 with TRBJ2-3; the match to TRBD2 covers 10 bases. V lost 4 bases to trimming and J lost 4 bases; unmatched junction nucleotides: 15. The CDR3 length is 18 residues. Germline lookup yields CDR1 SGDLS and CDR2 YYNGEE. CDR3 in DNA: TGTGCCAGCAGCCACCCCCGAAGCGGGGGGGCCAACGCAGATACGCAGTATTTT. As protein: CASSHPRSGGANADTQYF.

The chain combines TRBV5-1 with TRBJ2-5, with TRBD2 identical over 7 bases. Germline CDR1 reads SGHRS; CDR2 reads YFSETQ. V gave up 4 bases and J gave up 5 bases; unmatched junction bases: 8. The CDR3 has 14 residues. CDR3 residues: CASSPVRGEETQYF. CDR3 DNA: TGCGCCAGCAGCCCCGTCCGGGGGGAGGAGACCCAGTACTTC.

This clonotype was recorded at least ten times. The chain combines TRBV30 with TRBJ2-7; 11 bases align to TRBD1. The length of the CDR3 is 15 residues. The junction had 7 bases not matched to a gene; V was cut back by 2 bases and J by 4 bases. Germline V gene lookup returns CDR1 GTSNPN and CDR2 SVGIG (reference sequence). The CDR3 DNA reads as TGTGCCTGGAGTCCAGGACAGGGGGCGGTTTACGAGCAGTACTTC. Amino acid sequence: CAWSPGQGAVYEQYF.

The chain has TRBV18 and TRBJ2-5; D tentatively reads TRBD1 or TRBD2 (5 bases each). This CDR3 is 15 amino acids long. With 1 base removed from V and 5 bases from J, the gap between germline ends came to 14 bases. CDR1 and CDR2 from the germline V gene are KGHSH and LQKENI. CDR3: CASSPRTEGLETQYF. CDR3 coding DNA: TGTGCCAGCTCACCACGCACAGAGGGGTTGGAGACCCAGTACTTC.

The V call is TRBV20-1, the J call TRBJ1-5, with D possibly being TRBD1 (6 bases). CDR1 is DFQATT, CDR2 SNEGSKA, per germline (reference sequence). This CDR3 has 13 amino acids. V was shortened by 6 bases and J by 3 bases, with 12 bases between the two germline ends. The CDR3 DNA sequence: TGCAGTGCACAGTGGACAGACAATCAGCCCCAGCATTTT. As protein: CSAQWTDNQPQHF.

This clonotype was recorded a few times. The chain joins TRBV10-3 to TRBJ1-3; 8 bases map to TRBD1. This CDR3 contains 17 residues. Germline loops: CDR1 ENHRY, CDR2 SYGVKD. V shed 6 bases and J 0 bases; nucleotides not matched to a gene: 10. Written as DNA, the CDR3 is TGTGCCATCAGCGAGGGGACAGGCCGCTACTCTGGAAACACCATATATTTT. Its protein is CAISEGTGRYSGNTIYF.

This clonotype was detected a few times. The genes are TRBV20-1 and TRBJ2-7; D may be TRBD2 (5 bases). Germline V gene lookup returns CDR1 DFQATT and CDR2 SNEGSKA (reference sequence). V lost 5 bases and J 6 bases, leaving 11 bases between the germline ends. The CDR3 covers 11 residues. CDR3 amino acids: CSAFRGLEQYF. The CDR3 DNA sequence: TGCAGTGCTTTTCGGGGTCTCGAGCAGTACTTC.

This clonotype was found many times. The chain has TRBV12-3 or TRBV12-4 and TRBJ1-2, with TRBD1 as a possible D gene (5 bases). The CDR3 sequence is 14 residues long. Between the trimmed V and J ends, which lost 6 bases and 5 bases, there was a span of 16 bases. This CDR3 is CASSLTGWWYGYTF. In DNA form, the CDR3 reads TGTGCCAGCAGCCTAACAGGTTGGTGGTATGGCTACACCTTC.

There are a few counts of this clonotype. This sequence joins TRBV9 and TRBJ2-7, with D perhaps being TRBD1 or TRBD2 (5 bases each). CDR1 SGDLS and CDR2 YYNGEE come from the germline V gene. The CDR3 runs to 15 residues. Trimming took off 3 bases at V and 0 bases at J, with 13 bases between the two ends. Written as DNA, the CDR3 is TGTGCCAGCAGCGGTTCTGAGGGGATCTCCTACGAGCAGTACTTC. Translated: CASSGSEGISYEQYF.

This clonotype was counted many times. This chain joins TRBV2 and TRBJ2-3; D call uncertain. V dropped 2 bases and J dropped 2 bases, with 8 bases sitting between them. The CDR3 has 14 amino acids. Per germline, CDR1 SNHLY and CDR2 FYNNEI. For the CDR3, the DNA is TGTGCCAGCAGTGAATACGAGGACACAGATACGCAGTATTTT. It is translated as CASSEYEDTDTQYF.

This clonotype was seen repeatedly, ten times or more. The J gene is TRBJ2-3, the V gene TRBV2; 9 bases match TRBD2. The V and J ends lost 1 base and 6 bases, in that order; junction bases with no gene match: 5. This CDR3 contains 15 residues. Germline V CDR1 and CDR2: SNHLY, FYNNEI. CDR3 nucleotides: TGTGCCAGCAGTGAAGGTCTAGCGGGGAGGGATACGCAGTATTTT. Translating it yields CASSEGLAGRDTQYF. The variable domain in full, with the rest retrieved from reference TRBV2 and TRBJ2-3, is EPEVTQTPSHQVTQMGQEVILRCVPISNHLYFYWYRQILGQKVEFLVSFYNNEISEKSEIFDDQFSVERPDGSNFTLKIRSTKLEDSAMYFCASSEGLAGRDTQYFGPGTRLTVL.

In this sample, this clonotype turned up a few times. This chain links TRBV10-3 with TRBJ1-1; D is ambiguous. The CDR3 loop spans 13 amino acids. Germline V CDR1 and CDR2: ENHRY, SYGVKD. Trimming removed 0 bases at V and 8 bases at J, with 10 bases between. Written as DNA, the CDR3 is TGTGCCATCAGTGAGTCGACTGCACAAGAAGCTTTCTTT. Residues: CAISESTAQEAFF.